This T cell receptor (beta chain) is drawn from a study of T cell responses to AZD1222 COVID-19 vaccine. Study results and limitations: Among vaccine-associated CD4 TCRs, coverage spanned spike, with dominance at 160-218 and 743-854. Just six people given AZD1222 tested seropositive at baseline.

Profiled with immunoSEQ multiplex PCR; TCRdb holds only in-frame clones, not every one. The sample has 100,000 to 150,000 clones, 75% to 90% seen once. Germline assignment: CDR1 PRHDT and CDR2 FYEKMQ (reference sequence). The CDR3 contains 15 residues. Trimming pared 2 bases from V and 8 bases from J, leaving 15 bases between. About this clone: The antigen is not known.

The origin of this receptor is an adult in good health. The chain carries TRBV13 and TRBJ1-4; D remains unclear. The sequenced sample was peripheral blood, obtained on day 0 of AZD1222 vaccination. CDR3 coding DNA: TGTGCCAGCAGCTTATGGCCCGAGGGTGGAGAAAAACTGTTTTTT. Translation: CASSLWPEGGEKLFF.